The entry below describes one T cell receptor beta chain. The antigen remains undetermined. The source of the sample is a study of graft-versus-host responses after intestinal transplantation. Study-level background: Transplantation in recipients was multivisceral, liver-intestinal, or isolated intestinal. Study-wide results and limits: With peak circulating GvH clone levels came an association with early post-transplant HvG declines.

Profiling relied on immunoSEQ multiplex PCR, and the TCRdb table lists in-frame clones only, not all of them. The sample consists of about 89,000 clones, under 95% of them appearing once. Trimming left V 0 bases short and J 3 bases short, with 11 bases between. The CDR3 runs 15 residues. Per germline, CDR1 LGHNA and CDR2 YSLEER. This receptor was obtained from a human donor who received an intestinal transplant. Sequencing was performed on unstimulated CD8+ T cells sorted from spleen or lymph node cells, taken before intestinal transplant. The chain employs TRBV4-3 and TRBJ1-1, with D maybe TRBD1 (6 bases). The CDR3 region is CASSQETGSDTEAFF. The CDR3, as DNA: TGCGCCAGCAGCCAAGAAACAGGGTCAGACACTGAAGCTTTCTTT.